This T cell receptor beta chain emerged from a study of blood T cell repertoires in COVID-19 (dated by TCRdb to between 2020 and 2021). Context from the whole study: Samples from collaborators originated in the United States, Italy and Spain and spanned both the acute and convalescent phases of COVID-19. The prospective study material was composed of cDNA or gDNA derived from T cells, B-cell-depleted T cells, or PBMCs. The dataset comprised deeply sampled blood TCRbeta repertoires from subjects exposed to, actively infected with, or recovered from COVID-19. A freely available public database, intended as a resource for researchers studying the immune response to SARS-CoV-2, is where the repertoires were released. The samples were drawn from the first 160 participants of the ongoing ImmuneRACE study and from over a thousand subjects provided by 6 global collaborators. Sample metadata almost always included a de-identified subject ID, COVID-19 status, age in years and sex. Where available, HLA class I and class II types were obtained from metadata supplied by the sample provider rather than from assay-based typing. Here is what the overall study found, with its caveats: Clinical and demographic metadata were provided uncurated, with the amount varying by source and participant.

TCRbeta CDR3 regions were amplified from genomic DNA using the immunoSEQ Assay, a bias-controlled multiplex PCR. On the study's bioinformatics: The number of nucleated cells in each sample was estimated by amplification of reference gene primers within the assay. To quantify the absolute abundance of each unique TCRbeta CDR3 rearrangement, sequence reads were collapsed and filtered. Productive Simpson clonality was computed per sample as the square root of Simpson's diversity index over productive rearrangements. TCRdb limited this immuneACCESS table to in-frame rearrangements with V and J called. A share of clones is missing; checked studies link under half to unresolved V genes, and the rest is unexplained. V and J calls plus clone size are reproduced from that table; the DNA served to infer D and trimming. The sample has some 190,000 clones on record, 70% to 90% of them singletons. The top ten constitute 2.5% to 3.5% of the sample.

About this clone itself: Its antigen target is currently unknown. Within one base of it there is no much larger clone, and no base qualities were kept.

Whole blood was collected in K2EDTA tubes by collaborating institutions according to the institutions' own protocols. For TCRbeta analysis, collaborators shipped samples in one of three forms: frozen whole blood, isolated PBMCs, or DNA extracted from either of those sample types. Sequenced material: peripheral blood. The receptor was isolated from a man aged 55-75 years with acute or convalescent COVID-19.

The CDR3: CASNSLAGGREQFF. In nucleotides, the sequence is TGTGCCAGCAACTCACTAGCGGGAGGACGTGAGCAGTTCTTC. The sequence joins TRBV11-2 to TRBJ2-1, with 12 bases in between that match TRBD2. Reading from cysteine to phenylalanine, the CDR3 counts 14 amino acids. Solely the CDR3 DNA is kept, with 42 bases framed from the first base. Unmatched junction bases come to 7, with V trimmed by 7 bases and J by 9 bases. Taken from the germline V gene, the CDR1 and CDR2 loops are SGHAT and FQNNGV. Where the CDR3 stops, the reference TRBV11-2 and TRBJ2-1 genes take over; the full variable domain is EAGVAQSPRYKIIEKRQSVAFWCNPISGHATLYWYQQILGQGPKLLIQFQNNGVVDDSQLPKDRFSAERLKGVDSTLKIQPAKLEDSAVYLCASNSLAGGREQFFGPGTRLTVL.